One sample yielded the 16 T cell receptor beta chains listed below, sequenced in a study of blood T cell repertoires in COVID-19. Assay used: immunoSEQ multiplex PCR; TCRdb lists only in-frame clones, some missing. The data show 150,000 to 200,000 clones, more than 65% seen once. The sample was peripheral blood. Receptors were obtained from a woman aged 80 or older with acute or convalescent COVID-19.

Written as DNA, the CDR3 is TGTGCCAGCAGCTTGCCGGGAACCTCTGGGGCCAACGTCCTGACTTTC. Residues: CASSLPGTSGANVLTF. This chain uses TRBV5-4 with TRBJ2-6; weak D call: TRBD2 (5 bases). The V gene lost 1 base and the J gene lost 0 bases, with 8 bases spanning the gap. Germline-derived CDR1 and CDR2 are SGHNT and YYREEE (reference sequence). CDR3 length: 16 residues.

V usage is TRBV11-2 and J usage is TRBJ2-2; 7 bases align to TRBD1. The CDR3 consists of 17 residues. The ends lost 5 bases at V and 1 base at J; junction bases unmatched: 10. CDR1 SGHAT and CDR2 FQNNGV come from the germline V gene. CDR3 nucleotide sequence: TGTGCCAGCAGCAAGCCCTATAGGGGGCGGAACACCGGGGAGCTGTTTTTT. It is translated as CASSKPYRGRNTGELFF.

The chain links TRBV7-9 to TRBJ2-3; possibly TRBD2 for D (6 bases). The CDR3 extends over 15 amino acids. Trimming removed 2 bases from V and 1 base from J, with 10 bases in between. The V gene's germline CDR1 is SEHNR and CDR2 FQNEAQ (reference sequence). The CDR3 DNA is TGTGCCAGCAGCTTAATCTCTAGCGGCACAGATACGCAGTATTTT. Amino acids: CASSLISSGTDTQYF.

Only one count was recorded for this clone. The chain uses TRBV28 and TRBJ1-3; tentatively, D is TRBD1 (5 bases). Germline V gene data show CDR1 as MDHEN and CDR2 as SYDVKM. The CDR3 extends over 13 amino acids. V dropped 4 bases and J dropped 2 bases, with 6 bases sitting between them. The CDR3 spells CASSSGAGNTIYF. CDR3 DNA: TGTGCCAGCAGTTCGGGGGCTGGAAACACCATATATTTT.

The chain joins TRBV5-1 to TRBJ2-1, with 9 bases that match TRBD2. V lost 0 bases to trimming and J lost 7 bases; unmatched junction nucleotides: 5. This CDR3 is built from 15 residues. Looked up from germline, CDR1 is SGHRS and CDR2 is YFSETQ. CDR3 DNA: TGCGCCAGCAGCTTGGGGCTAGCGGGACTTAATGAGCAGTTCTTC. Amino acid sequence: CASSLGLAGLNEQFF.

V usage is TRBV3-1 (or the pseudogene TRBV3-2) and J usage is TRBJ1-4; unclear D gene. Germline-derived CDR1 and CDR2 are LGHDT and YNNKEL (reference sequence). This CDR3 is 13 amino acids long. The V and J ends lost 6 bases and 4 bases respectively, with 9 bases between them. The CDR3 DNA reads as TGTGCCAGCAGTTTAACAGATAATGAAAAACTGTTTTTT. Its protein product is CASSLTDNEKLFF.

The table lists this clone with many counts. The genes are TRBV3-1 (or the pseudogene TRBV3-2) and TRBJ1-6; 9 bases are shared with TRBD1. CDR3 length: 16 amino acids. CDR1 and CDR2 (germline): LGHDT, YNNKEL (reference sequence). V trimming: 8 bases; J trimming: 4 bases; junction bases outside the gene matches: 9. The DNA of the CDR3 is TGTGCCAGCCGCCCGTCGGGGACAGGGTATAATTCACCCCTCCACTTT. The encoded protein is CASRPSGTGYNSPLHF.

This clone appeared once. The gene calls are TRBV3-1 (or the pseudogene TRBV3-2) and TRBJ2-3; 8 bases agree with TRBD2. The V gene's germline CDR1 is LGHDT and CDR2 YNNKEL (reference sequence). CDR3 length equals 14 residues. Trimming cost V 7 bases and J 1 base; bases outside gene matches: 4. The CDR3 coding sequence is TGTGCCAGCACCGGGACTAGTGGCACAGATACGCAGTATTTT. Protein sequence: CASTGTSGTDTQYF.

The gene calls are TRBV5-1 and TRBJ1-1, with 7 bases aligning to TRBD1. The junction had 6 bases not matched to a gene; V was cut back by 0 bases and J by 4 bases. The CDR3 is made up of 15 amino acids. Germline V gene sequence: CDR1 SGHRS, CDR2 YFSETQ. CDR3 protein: CASSLAEGAGTEAFF. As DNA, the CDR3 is TGCGCCAGCAGCTTGGCCGAGGGGGCGGGCACTGAAGCTTTCTTT.

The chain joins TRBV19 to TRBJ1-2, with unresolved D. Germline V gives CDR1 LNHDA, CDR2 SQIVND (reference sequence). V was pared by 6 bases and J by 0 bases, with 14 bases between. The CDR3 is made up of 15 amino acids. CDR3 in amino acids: CASSHISVPNYGYTF. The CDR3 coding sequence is TGTGCCAGTAGCCATATCTCAGTTCCTAACTATGGCTACACCTTC.

CDR3 nucleotides: TGTGCCAGCAGCTTGGACCCGCGCTCCGGTCTTTCACCCCTCCACTTT. Its protein is CASSLDPRSGLSPLHF. The chain uses TRBV5-5 and TRBJ1-6; no reliable D call. The V gene lost 0 bases and the J gene lost 9 bases, with 16 bases spanning the gap. Germline V gene lookup returns CDR1 SGHKS and CDR2 YYEKEE (reference sequence). The CDR3 runs 16 residues.

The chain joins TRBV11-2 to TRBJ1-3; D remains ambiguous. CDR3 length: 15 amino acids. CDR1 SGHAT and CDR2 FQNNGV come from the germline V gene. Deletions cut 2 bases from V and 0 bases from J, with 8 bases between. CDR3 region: CASSLTRVSGNTIYF. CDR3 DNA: TGTGCCAGCAGCTTAACGCGGGTCTCTGGAAACACCATATATTTT.

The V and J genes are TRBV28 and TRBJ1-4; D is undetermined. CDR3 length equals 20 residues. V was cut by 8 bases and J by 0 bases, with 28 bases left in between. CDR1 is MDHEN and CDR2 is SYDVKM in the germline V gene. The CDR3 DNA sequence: TGTGCCAGCGCCGTTTTGTGGGAGTTACTCGGACCGGCAACTAATGAAAAACTGTTTTTT. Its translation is CASAVLWELLGPATNEKLFF.

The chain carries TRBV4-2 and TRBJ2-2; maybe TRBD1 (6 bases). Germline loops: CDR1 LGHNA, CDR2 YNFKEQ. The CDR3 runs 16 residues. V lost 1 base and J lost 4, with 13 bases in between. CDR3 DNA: TGTGCCAGCAGCCAAGCTCAGGGGATGGGCACCGGGGAGCTGTTTTTT. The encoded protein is CASSQAQGMGTGELFF.

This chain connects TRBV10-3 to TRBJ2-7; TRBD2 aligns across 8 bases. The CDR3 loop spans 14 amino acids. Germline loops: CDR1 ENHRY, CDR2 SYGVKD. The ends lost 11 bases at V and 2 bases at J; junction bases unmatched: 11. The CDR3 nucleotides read TGTGCCGCCCAGCGAGCGGGAGATGCCTACGAGCAGTACTTC. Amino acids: CAAQRAGDAYEQYF.

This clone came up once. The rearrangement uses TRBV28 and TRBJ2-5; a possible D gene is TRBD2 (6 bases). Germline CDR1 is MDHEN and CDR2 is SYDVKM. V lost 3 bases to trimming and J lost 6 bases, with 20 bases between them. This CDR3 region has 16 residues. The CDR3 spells CASSLPPGGALKTQYF. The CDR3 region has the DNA TGTGCCAGCAGTTTGCCCCCCGGCGGGGCTCTGAAGACCCAGTACTTC. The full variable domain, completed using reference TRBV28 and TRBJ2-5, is DVKVTQSSRYLVKRTGEKVFLECVQDMDHENMFWYRQDPGLGLRLIYFSYDVKMKEKGDIPEGYSVSREKKERFSLILESASTNQTSMYLCASSLPPGGALKTQYFGPGTRLLVL.